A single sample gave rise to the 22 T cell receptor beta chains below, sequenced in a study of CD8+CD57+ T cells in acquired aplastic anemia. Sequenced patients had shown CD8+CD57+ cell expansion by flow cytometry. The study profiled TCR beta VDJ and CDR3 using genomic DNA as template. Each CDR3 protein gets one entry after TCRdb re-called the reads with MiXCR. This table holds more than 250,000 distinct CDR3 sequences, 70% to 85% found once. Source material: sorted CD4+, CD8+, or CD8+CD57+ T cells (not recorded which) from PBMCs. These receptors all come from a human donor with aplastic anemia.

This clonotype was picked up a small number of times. The CDR3 loop reads CASSLGVGLVYGYTF. Here the CDR3 DNA reads TGTGCCAGCAGCTTAGGGGTCGGGCTCGTATATGGCTACACCTTC. V usage is TRBV5-6 and J usage is TRBJ1-2, with D perhaps matching TRBD1 (5 bases). This CDR3 has 15 amino acids. Trimming stripped 2 bases from V and 5 bases from J, with 16 bases between. CDR1 and CDR2 (germline): SGHDT, YYEEEE.

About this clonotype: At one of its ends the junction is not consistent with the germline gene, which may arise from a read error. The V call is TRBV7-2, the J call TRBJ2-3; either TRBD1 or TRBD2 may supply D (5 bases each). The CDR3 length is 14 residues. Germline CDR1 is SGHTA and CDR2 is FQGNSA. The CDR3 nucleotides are TGTGCCAGCAGCCTGGGACCCGTACGCGATCAGTACTTCTTT. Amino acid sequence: CASSLGPVRDQYFF.

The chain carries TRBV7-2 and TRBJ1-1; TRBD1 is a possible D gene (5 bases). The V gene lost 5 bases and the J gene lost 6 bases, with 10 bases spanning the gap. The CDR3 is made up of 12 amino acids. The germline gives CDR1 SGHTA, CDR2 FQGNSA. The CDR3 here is CASSGGGAEAFF. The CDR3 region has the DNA TGTGCCAGCAGCGGCGGGGGGGCTGAAGCTTTCTTT.

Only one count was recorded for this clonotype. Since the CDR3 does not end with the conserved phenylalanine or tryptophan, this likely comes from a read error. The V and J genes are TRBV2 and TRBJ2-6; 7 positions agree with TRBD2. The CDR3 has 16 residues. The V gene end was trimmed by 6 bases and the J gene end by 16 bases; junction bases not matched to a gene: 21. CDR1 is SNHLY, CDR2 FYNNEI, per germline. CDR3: CASSLAGGYDTKVLTS. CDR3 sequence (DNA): TGTGCCAGCAGCTTAGCGGGTGGCTACGATACCAAGGTTCTGACTTCC.

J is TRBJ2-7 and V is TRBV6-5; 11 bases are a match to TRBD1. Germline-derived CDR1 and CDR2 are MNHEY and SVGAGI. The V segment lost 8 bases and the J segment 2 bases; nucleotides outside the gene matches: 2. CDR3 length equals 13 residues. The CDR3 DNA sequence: TGTGCCAGCTGGGGACAGGGGGCCTACGAGCAGTACTTC. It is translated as CASWGQGAYEQYF.

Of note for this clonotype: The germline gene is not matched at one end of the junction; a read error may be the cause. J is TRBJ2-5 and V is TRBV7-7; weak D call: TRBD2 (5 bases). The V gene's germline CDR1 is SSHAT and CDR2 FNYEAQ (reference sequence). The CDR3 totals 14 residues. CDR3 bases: TGTGCCAGCAGCTTCGGGGAAGGAGACATTCAGTGCTTCTTC. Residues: CASSFGEGDIQCFF.

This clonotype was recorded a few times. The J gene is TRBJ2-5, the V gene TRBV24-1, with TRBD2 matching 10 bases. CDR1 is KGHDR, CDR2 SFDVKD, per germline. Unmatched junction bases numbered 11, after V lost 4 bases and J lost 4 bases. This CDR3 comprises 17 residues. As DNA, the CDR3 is TGTGCCACCAGTGACCTACCCCTAGCGGGAGAGGGAGAGACCCAGTACTTC. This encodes CATSDLPLAGEGETQYF.

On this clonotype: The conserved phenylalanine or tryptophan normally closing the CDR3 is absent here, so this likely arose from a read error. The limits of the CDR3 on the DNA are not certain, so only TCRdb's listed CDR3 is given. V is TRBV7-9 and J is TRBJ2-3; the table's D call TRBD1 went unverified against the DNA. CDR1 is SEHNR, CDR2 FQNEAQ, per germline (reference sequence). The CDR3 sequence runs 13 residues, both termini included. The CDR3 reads CASSLVAGELLFG.

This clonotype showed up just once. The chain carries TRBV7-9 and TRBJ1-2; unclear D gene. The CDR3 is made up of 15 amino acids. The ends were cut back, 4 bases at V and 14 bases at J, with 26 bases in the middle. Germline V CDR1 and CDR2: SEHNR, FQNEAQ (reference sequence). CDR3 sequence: CASSSGHGKANGLTF. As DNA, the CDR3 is TGTGCCAGCAGCTCTGGGCACGGAAAAGCCAACGGCTTGACCTTC.

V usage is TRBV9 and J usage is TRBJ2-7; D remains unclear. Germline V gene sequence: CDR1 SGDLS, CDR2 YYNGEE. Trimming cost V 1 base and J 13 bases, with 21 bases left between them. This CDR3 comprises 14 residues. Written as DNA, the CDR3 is TGTGCCAGCAGCGTACGTTCCGATACGCAGTATTTTTACTTC. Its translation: CASSVRSDTQYFYF.

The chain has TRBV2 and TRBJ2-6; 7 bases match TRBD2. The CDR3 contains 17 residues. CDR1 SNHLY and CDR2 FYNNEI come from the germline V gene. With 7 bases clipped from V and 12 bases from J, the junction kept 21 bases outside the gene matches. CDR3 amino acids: CASTLGGVPSGGTVLTF. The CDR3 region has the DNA TGTGCCAGCACCCTGGGGGGGGTCCCCTCTGGGGGTACCGTCCTGACTTTC.

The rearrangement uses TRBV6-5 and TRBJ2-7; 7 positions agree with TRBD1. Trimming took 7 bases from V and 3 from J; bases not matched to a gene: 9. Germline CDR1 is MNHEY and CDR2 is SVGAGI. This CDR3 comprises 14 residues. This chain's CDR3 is CASTFTGADYEQYF. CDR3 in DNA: TGTGCCAGCACGTTCACAGGGGCGGACTACGAGCAGTACTTC.

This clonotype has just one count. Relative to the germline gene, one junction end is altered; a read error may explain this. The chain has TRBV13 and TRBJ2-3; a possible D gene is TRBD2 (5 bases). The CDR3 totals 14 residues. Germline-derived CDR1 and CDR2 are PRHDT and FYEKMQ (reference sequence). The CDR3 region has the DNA TGTGCCAGCAGCCATCCCTATAGCCACACTCCGGGGAATTTT. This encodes CASSHPYSHTPGNF.

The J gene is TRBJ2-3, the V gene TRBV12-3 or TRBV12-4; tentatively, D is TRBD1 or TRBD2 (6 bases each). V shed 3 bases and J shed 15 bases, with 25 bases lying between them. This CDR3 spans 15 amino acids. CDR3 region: CASSFRGQETQTLYF. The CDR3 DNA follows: TGTGCCAGCAGTTTCCGGGGGCAAGAGACCCAGACGCTCTATTTT.

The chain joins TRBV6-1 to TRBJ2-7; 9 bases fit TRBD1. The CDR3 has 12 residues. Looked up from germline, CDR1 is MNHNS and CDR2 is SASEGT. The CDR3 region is CPRDRASYEQYV. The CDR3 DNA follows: TGCCCCAGGGACAGGGCAAGCTACGAGCAGTACGTC.

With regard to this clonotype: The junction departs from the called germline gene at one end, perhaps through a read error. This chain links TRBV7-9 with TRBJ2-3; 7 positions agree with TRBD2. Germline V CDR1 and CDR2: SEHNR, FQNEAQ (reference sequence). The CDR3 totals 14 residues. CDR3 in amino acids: CASSLEGSGDTHDF. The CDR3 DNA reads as TGTGCCAGCAGCTTAGAAGGAAGCGGGGATACGCATGATTTT.

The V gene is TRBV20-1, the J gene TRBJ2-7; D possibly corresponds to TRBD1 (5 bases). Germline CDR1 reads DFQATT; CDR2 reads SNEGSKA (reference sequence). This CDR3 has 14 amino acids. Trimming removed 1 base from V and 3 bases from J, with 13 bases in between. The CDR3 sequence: CSARVQDRGYEQYF. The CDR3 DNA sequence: TGCAGTGCTAGAGTACAGGATAGGGGCTACGAGCAGTACTTC.

This chain's CDR3 is CASSLAEGQGGNTEAFF. The CDR3 DNA is TGTGCCAGCAGCTTAGCGGAAGGACAGGGAGGAAACACTGAAGCTTTCTTT. The V call is TRBV7-2, the J call TRBJ1-1, with TRBD1 identical over 8 bases. J lost 2 bases, V lost 0 bases, and 8 bases had no gene match. Looked up from germline, CDR1 is SGHTA and CDR2 is FQGNSA. CDR3 length: 17 amino acids.

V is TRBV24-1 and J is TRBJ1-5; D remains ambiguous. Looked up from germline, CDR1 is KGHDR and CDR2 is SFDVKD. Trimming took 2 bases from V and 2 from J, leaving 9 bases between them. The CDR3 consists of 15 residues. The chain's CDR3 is CATSDSETGNQPQHF. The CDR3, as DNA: TGTGCCACCAGTGATTCGGAGACGGGCAATCAGCCCCAGCATTTT.

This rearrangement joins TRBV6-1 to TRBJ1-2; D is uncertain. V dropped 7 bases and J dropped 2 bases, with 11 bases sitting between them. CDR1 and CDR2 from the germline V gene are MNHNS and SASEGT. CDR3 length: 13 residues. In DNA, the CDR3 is TGTGCCAGCAACCGACATGTGAACTATGGCTACACCTTC. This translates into CASNRHVNYGYTF.

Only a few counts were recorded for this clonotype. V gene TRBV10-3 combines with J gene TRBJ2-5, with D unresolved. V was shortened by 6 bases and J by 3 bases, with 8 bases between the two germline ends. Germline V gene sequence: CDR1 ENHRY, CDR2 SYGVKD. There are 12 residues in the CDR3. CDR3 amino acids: CAIRVGEETQYF. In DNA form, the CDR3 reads TGTGCCATCAGGGTAGGAGAAGAGACCCAGTACTTC.

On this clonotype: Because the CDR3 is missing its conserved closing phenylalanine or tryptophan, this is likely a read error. This chain's CDR3 is CASSLGLQSQQYVQFS. As DNA, the CDR3 is TGTGCCAGCAGCTTGGGGCTTCAGAGTCAGCAGTACGTGCAGTTCTCC. The rearrangement joins TRBV11-1 to TRBJ2-1; the D gene is possibly TRBD1 (5 bases). CDR3 length: 16 residues. Germline-derived CDR1 and CDR2 are SGHAT and FQDESV (reference sequence). V lost 3 bases and J lost 12, with 24 bases in between.